These 6 T cell receptor beta chains came from one sample sequenced in a study of tumor T cells in aggressive B-cell lymphoma. The protocol was immunoSEQ multiplex PCR, while the TCRdb copy is restricted to in-frame clones and leaves out a portion. The table has fewer than 5,500 clones, around 94% seen once. Sequenced material: tumor tissue. These receptors originate from an adult with diffuse large B cell lymphoma.

With regard to this clone: Other DNA sequences of this sample code for an identical CDR3. The rearrangement uses TRBV27 and TRBJ2-7; possibly TRBD2 for D (6 bases). CDR3 length equals 15 residues. V lost 6 bases, J lost 3 bases, and 18 bases lay in between. Germline CDR1 MNHEY, CDR2 SMNVEV (reference sequence). DNA of the CDR3: TGTGCCAGCAGGACGCAGACTAGTCTCAACTACGAGCAGTACTTC. It translates to CASRTQTSLNYEQYF.

The CDR3 is CASSLEVGSFEQYF. Here the CDR3 DNA reads TGTGCCAGCAGCTTAGAGGTCGGGAGCTTTGAGCAGTACTTC. This chain joins TRBV11-2 and TRBJ2-7; a weak D match, TRBD2 (6 bases). Trimming removed 0 bases from V and 7 bases from J, with 13 bases in between. The CDR3 has 14 amino acids. Germline assignment: CDR1 SGHAT and CDR2 FQNNGV.

This clone appeared once. The rearrangement joins TRBV27 to TRBJ1-5; maybe TRBD1 (5 bases). Germline V gene sequence: CDR1 MNHEY, CDR2 SMNVEV (reference sequence). The CDR3 has 15 amino acids. V lost 2 bases and J 1 base, leaving 9 bases between the germline ends. CDR3 sequence (DNA): TGTGCCAGCAGTTTAGGGGCAGGGAGCAATCAGCCCCAGCATTTT. Translating gives CASSLGAGSNQPQHF.

Points on this clone: A read error may account for a junction end that differs from germline. The chain recombines TRBV7-7 with TRBJ2-3, with no clear D. CDR3 length: 13 residues. The germline gives CDR1 SSHAT, CDR2 FNYEAQ (reference sequence). DNA for the CDR3: TGTGCTAGCAGCTTAGAATATACAGATACGCAGTATTTT. Translating gives CASSLEYTDTQYF.

The chain recombines TRBV6-5 with TRBJ2-7, with TRBD2 matching 13 bases. Germline loops: CDR1 MNHEY, CDR2 SVGAGI. The CDR3 has 15 amino acids. V dropped 6 bases and J dropped 3; count of bases not matched to a gene: 5. The CDR3 loop is CASSRGLAGFYEQYF. In nucleotides, the CDR3 is TGTGCCAGCAGCCGGGGACTAGCGGGGTTCTACGAGCAGTACTTC.

The chain uses TRBV6-5 and TRBJ2-3; D is uncertain. The germline gives CDR1 MNHEY, CDR2 SVGAGI. The CDR3 runs 15 residues. V lost 2 bases, J lost 0 bases, and 9 bases lay in between. The CDR3 coding sequence is TGTGCCAGCAGTTACGAAGTCAGTAGCACAGATACGCAGTATTTT. This codes for CASSYEVSSTDTQYF.